This entry concerns a single T cell receptor beta chain. The data were taken from a study of control samples from healthy donors and cancer patients. Measured with immunoSEQ multiplex PCR; TCRdb has only the in-frame clones, and not every one. The data contain 80,000 to 100,000 clones, around 90% of them singletons. The CDR3 totals 13 residues. Trimming shortened V by 6 bases and J by 3 bases, and 11 bases separated the two germline ends. Germline CDR1 LGHDT, CDR2 YNNKEL (reference sequence). V gene TRBV3-1 (or the pseudogene TRBV3-2) combines with J gene TRBJ1-2; D is perhaps TRBD1 (5 bases). This sequence originates from a human donor in good health. The donor label of this sample is uncertain. Sequencing input: blood. The CDR3 bases are TGTGCCAGCAGTTACGGAGGGGACTATGGCTACACCTTC. Translated: CASSYGGDYGYTF.